This T cell receptor (beta chain) appears in the sequencing data of a study of T cells in Graves' hyperthyroidism and ophthalmopathy (dated by TCRdb to between 2018 and 2020). In the study overall: Peripheral blood was collected at initial diagnosis, before any treatment. For training and testing, the 110 or so patients in the discovery cohort were randomly divided in a 7:3 ratio. The study also compared thyroid tissue and blood T-cell repertoires from five or six Graves' hyperthyroidism patients. Prospective prediction of ophthalmopathy was tested in an independent validation cohort consisting of 18 to 20 hyperthyroidism patients and approximately 16 patients who later progressed to ophthalmopathy. According to the paper, TCR Vbeta CDR3 sequencing was carried out on roughly 130 peripheral blood samples, which came from under 50 ophthalmopathy, under 80 hyperthyroidism and some 17 progressor patients. A discovery cohort of approximately 100 patients, 43 with Graves' ophthalmopathy and fewer than 65 with stable Graves' hyperthyroidism, was used to find distinguishing TCR V-J signatures. After blood sampling, hyperthyroidism patients were treated with methimazole at a starting dose of 30 mg daily, and ophthalmopathy patients were treated with high-dose intravenous methylprednisolone. On the study overall, not on this receptor specifically: Sample size was not statistically predetermined, and blinding of investigators to group allocation was not performed. Most expanded thyroid clonotypes (frequency above 0.001) were also found in blood, which suggests that blood repertoires may mirror thyroid immune responses. In cross-validation, a model built on a 13 V-J signature told ophthalmopathy apart from stable hyperthyroidism with 85% to 90% sensitivity and approximately 81% specificity, and in testing the same model reached 80%/75%. In validation, progression to ophthalmopathy was predicted by the model with around 70% sensitivity and 72.22% specificity, a median of 6.5 months before onset.

The TCR beta CDR3 regions were amplified from the RNA transcripts. A first-round RT-PCR of the TCR CDR3 used the HTBI primer set with the Qiagen OneStep RT-PCR kit. Libraries were constructed in a second round of multiplex PCR, after which size selection and purification were performed. Sequencing of the libraries was done on an Illumina HiSeq2000 using paired-end 100 bp reads. The source study handled its data this way. SOAPnuke was used to process the raw data, with reads discarded if the reads contained adapters or uncalled bases, had a mean Phred below 15, or lacked an exact constant-primer or identifier match. High-quality paired reads were merged with COPE v1.2.5, and unique nucleotide sequences were defined as clonotypes. MiTCR v1.1 was used to align clonotypes to the IMGT TRBV, TRBD and TRBJ reference segments. The analysis included only V-J combinations with a frequency above 0.0001, which together covered around 99% of the repertoires. The TCS score was defined as the ratio of F50 (clonal expansion) to E x V (chaos), calculated using BLOSUM62-based TCRdist between CDR3 peptides within each V-J. Welch's t-statistics and random forest reduced several hundred V-J features to about 12, which were used in a naive Bayes classifier (R e1071). The raw public reads went through TCRdb reprocessing: fastp at Q25, MiXCR clone calling, in-frame beta chains kept. Each CDR3 protein appears once, grouped with its most common genes and DNA. TCRdb's processing, not the study's, gives the V and J calls here. This sample lists about 600,000 distinct CDR3 sequences; roughly a sixth were detected once. Together, the top ten hold around 3.5% of the sample.

In the ophthalmopathy patients, disease was moderately to severely active, with a Clinical Activity Score of 3 or more, a NOSPECS grade of 4 or more, and a duration of less than 3 months. The study excluded patients with uncontrolled infections, other autoimmune diseases, pregnancy or lactation. Diagnoses were established on the basis of clinical symptoms, serum thyroxine and TRAb, thyroid ultrasound, and orbital computed tomography. PBMCs were isolated from 10 ml of fresh peripheral blood by Ficoll-Paque density gradient centrifugation. Total RNA was extracted using Trizol reagent, and RNA quality was assessed on an Agilent 2100 Bioanalyzer. The germline V gene yields SGHTA for CDR1 and FQGTGA for CDR2. There are 16 amino acids in the CDR3, from cysteine to phenylalanine inclusive. The retained sequence is limited to the CDR3, 48 bases, with the frame set at the first base. A distance of 17 bases separates the germline ends of V and J, which lose 5 bases and 0 bases respectively.

This clonotype was counted many times. Its antigen is unknown. No quality values exist for individual bases; no much larger clone is one base distant. This sequence uses TRBV7-3 and TRBJ2-7, with the D assignment possibly TRBD1 or TRBD2, given 5 matching bases for each. This receptor was identified in a middle-aged woman with Graves' ophthalmopathy. Sequencing was carried out using blood. The DNA sequence reads TGTGCCAGCAGCGTGACCGGGACGGAGAGCTCCTACGAGCAGTACTTC. Protein translation: CASSVTGTESSYEQYF.